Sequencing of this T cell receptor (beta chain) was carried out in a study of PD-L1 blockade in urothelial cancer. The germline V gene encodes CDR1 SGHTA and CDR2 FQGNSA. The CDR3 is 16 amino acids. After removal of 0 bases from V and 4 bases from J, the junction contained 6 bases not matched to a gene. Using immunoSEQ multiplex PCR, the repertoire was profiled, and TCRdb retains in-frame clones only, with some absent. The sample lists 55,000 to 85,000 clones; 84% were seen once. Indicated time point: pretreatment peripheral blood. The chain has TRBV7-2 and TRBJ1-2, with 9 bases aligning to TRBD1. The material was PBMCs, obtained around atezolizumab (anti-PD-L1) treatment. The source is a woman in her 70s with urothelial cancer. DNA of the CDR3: TGTGCCAGCAGCTTAGCGGGACAGGGAGGAATCTATGGCTACACCTTC. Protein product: CASSLAGQGGIYGYTF.